These 5 T cell receptor beta chains were sequenced from one sample in a study of T cell responses to AZD1222 COVID-19 vaccine. Profiled with immunoSEQ multiplex PCR; TCRdb holds only in-frame clones, not every one. The sample holds around 90,000 clones, around 91% seen once. The specimen was peripheral blood, collected on day 0 of MenACWY control vaccination. These receptors all come from an adult in good health.

The J gene is TRBJ1-2, the V gene TRBV9, with D perhaps matching TRBD1 (5 bases). V dropped 1 base and J dropped 3 bases, with 10 bases sitting between them. Germline assignment: CDR1 SGDLS and CDR2 YYNGEE. The CDR3 sequence is 14 residues long. CDR3 in amino acids: CASSVLGAHYGYTF. For the CDR3, the DNA is TGTGCCAGCAGCGTACTTGGGGCCCACTATGGCTACACCTTC.

The chain has TRBV29-1 and TRBJ1-3; D is possibly TRBD1 (6 bases). Germline CDR1 is SQVTM and CDR2 is ANQGSEA. V lost 5 bases and J 8 bases, leaving 13 bases between the germline ends. The CDR3 sequence is 12 residues long. Written as DNA, the CDR3 is TGCAGCGTTAGTGGGACATCGGACACCATATATTTT. It codes for CSVSGTSDTIYF.

The chain combines TRBV3-1 (or the pseudogene TRBV3-2) with TRBJ2-7; D is unresolved. The length of the CDR3 is 13 residues. Germline V gives CDR1 LGHDT, CDR2 YNNKEL (reference sequence). V was clipped by 1 base and J by 6 bases, with 10 bases between them. In DNA, the CDR3 is TGTGCCAGCAGCCAAGTTATTCGGGCCGAGCAGTACTTC. Translated: CASSQVIRAEQYF.

As to this clone: The same CDR3 can be traced to other DNA sequences in this sample. The chain couples TRBV5-1 to TRBJ1-1; the D gene is possibly TRBD1 (6 bases). Trimming shortened V by 2 bases and J by 0 bases, and 8 bases separated the two germline ends. Germline CDR1 is SGHRS and CDR2 is YFSETQ. The CDR3 has 14 residues. DNA of the CDR3: TGCGCCAGCAGCTTAGGACAGATGAACACTGAAGCTTTCTTT. Residues: CASSLGQMNTEAFF.

V usage is TRBV11-2 and J usage is TRBJ1-5; D uncertain. Germline V gene sequence: CDR1 SGHAT, CDR2 FQNNGV. The ends were cut back, 5 bases at V and 7 bases at J, with 12 bases in the middle. The CDR3 extends over 13 amino acids. The CDR3 loop is CASSRTTHQPQHF. CDR3 nucleotides: TGTGCCAGCAGCCGAACGACGCACCAGCCCCAGCATTTT.